This passage covers 21 T cell receptor beta chains from one sample sequenced in a study of T cells in Graves' hyperthyroidism and ophthalmopathy (dated by TCRdb to about 2019). Library prep was done by multiplex PCR. Sequencing used an Illumina HiSeq 2000. The TCR beta CDR3 regions were amplified from the RNA transcripts. A first-round RT-PCR of the TCR CDR3 used the HTBI primer set with the Qiagen OneStep RT-PCR kit. TCRdb trimmed the raw reads at Q25, called clones with MiXCR and kept productive beta chains. CDR3 protein duplicates are merged, each entry listing the most common genes and DNA. The sample has 500,000 to 800,000 distinct CDR3 sequences on record, about 14% of them singletons. The ten most abundant clones make up around 13% of the sample. Sequenced material: blood. The receptors originated from a woman in her 50s with Graves' ophthalmopathy.

The chain combines TRBV27 with TRBJ2-4; D is unclear. With 6 bases removed from V and 6 bases from J, the gap between germline ends came to 15 bases. Per the germline V gene, CDR1 is MNHEY and CDR2 is SMNVEV (reference sequence). CDR3 length: 14 residues. In DNA form, the CDR3 reads TGTGCCAGCAGAGAATCTGGACGGGTAAACATTCAGTACTTC. Amino acids: CASRESGRVNIQYF.

This clonotype was detected many times. The chain recombines TRBV12-3 or TRBV12-4 with TRBJ2-7; D is possibly TRBD1 (5 bases). V dropped 2 bases and J dropped 5 bases, with 13 bases sitting between them. The CDR3 runs to 14 residues. CDR3 protein: CASSLLAGIHEQYF. The DNA for the CDR3 is TGTGCCAGCAGTTTATTGGCAGGGATCCACGAGCAGTACTTC.

This clonotype was detected only a few times. This chain connects TRBV20-1 to TRBJ1-4; D is undetermined. The CDR3 extends over 14 amino acids. Trimming pared 6 bases from V and 7 bases from J, leaving 18 bases between. Germline V gene sequence: CDR1 DFQATT, CDR2 SNEGSKA (reference sequence). The CDR3 nucleotides read TGCAGTGCAACCCGGTTAGGTGTTTCTGAAAAACTGTTTTTT. Protein sequence: CSATRLGVSEKLFF.

In this sample, this clonotype turned up many times. The chain is built from TRBV11-2 and TRBJ2-1; 9 bases line up with TRBD2. CDR3 size: 15 residues. The J segment lost 5 bases and the V segment lost 3 bases, leaving 5 bases of the junction unmatched. Germline loops: CDR1 SGHAT, CDR2 FQNNGV. The CDR3 DNA reads TGTGCCAGCAGCTTTTGGACTAGCGTCAACAATGAGCAGTTCTTC. Encoded protein: CASSFWTSVNNEQFF.

The chain uses TRBV30 and TRBJ1-4, with D hard to call. The V gene lost 0 bases and the J gene lost 10 bases, with 6 bases spanning the gap. Germline CDR1 GTSNPN, CDR2 SVGIG (reference sequence). The CDR3 covers 11 residues. CDR3 sequence (DNA): TGTGCCTGGAGTGTACGGGGAAAACTGTTTTTT. Its translation is CAWSVRGKLFF. Combining the CDR3 with reference TRBV30 and TRBJ1-4 gives the whole variable domain SQTIHQWPATLVQPVGSPLSLECTVEGTSNPNLYWYRQAAGRGLQLLFYSVGIGQISSEVPQNLSASRPQDRQFILSSKKLLLSDSGFYLCAWSVRGKLFFGSGTQLSVL.

This clonotype showed up many times. The chain is built from TRBV4-3 and TRBJ2-3, with D possibly matching TRBD1 (6 bases). Germline V lookup: CDR1 LGHNA, CDR2 YSLEER. V lost 0 bases, J lost 5 bases, and 18 bases lay in between. The CDR3 is 17 residues long. The CDR3 bases are TGCGCCAGCAGCCAAGAACCCGCGGCAGGGGTGATAGATACGCAGTATTTT. Protein sequence: CASSQEPAAGVIDTQYF.

This clonotype was observed many times. The rearrangement uses TRBV19 and TRBJ2-7, with 12 bases that match TRBD2. CDR1 and CDR2 (germline): LNHDA, SQIVND (reference sequence). CDR3 length: 20 amino acids. V shed 3 bases and J 3 bases; nucleotides not matched to a gene: 18. CDR3 in amino acids: CASSIVDASGRVHGDYEQYF. In DNA form, the CDR3 reads TGTGCCAGTAGTATTGTGGACGCTAGCGGGAGGGTCCACGGGGACTACGAGCAGTACTTC.

This clonotype has only a few counts. The rearrangement links TRBV9 to TRBJ2-3; the match to TRBD2 covers 9 bases. V was clipped by 0 bases and J by 4 bases; unmatched bases: 6. There are 16 residues in the CDR3. Germline V CDR1 and CDR2: SGDLS, YYNGEE. CDR3 sequence reads: CASSVAGGRAPDTQYF. DNA of the CDR3: TGTGCCAGCAGCGTAGCTGGCGGGAGGGCCCCAGATACGCAGTATTTT.

This clonotype has a count of ten or more. The chain has TRBV7-2 and TRBJ1-2, with TRBD1 matching 9 bases. The CDR3 length is 15 residues. With V trimmed by 6 bases and J by 4 bases, 9 bases remained unmatched. The V gene's germline CDR1 is SGHTA and CDR2 FQGNSA. The CDR3 is CASRADRGDRYGYTF. The DNA for the CDR3 is TGTGCCAGCAGAGCAGACAGGGGGGATCGCTATGGCTACACCTTC. The full variable domain, in which reference TRBV7-2 and TRBJ1-2 provide the parts outside the CDR3, is GAGVSQSPSNKVTEKGKDVELRCDPISGHTALYWYRQSLGQGLEFLIYFQGNSAPDKSGLPSDRFSAERTGGSVSTLTIQRTQQEDSAVYLCASRADRGDRYGYTFGSGTRLTVV.

This clonotype was seen repeatedly, ten times or more. This chain connects TRBV18 to TRBJ2-1, with D perhaps TRBD1 (6 bases). Trimming pared 0 bases from V and 4 bases from J, leaving 7 bases between. This CDR3 spans 14 amino acids. Germline lookup yields CDR1 KGHSH and CDR2 LQKENI. CDR3 DNA: TGTGCCAGCTCACCACCGACAGGTTACAATGAGCAGTTCTTC. As protein: CASSPPTGYNEQFF.

The rearrangement links TRBV6-2 or TRBV6-3 to TRBJ1-5; TRBD1 might be the D (6 bases). CDR1 and CDR2 (germline): MNHEY, SVGEGT. The CDR3 loop spans 14 amino acids. Trimming took 7 bases from V and 3 from J, leaving 13 bases between them. CDR3 loop: CASTPQGFNQPQHF. In nucleotides, the CDR3 is TGTGCCAGCACCCCCCAGGGGTTCAATCAGCCCCAGCATTTT.

There are many counts of this clonotype. The CDR3 loop reads CASSLSGLSTDTQYF. DNA for the CDR3: TGTGCCAGCAGTTTATCGGGACTCAGCACAGATACGCAGTATTTT. This chain joins TRBV27 and TRBJ2-3; the D gene is possibly TRBD2 (6 bases). Trimming took off 0 bases at V and 0 bases at J, with 7 bases between the two ends. The CDR3 is 15 residues long. Germline CDR1 MNHEY, CDR2 SMNVEV (reference sequence).

The rearrangement links TRBV5-1 to TRBJ2-4, with 10 bases matching TRBD1. Trimming at V came to 1 base and at J to 5 bases, leaving 9 bases not matched to a gene. Germline V gene lookup returns CDR1 SGHRS and CDR2 YFSETQ. This CDR3 is built from 17 residues. The CDR3 DNA sequence: TGCGCCAGCAGCTTGAAGACAGGGGGCGTGATGGAAAACATTCAGTACTTC. Protein: CASSLKTGGVMENIQYF. Variable domain in full (rest from reference TRBV5-1 and TRBJ2-4): KAGVTQTPRYLIKTRGQQVTLSCSPISGHRSVSWYQQTPGQGLQFLFEYFSETQRNKGNFPGRFSGRQFSNSRSEMNVSTLELGDSALYLCASSLKTGGVMENIQYFGAGTRLSVL.

The V and J genes are TRBV11-1 and TRBJ2-1; D gene uncertain. In germline, CDR1 is SGHAT, CDR2 FQDESV (reference sequence). There are 14 residues in the CDR3. V shed 5 bases and J shed 1 base, with 9 bases lying between them. The CDR3 DNA sequence: TGTGCCAGCAGCGCGACAAAGTCCTACAATGAGCAGTTCTTC. Translated: CASSATKSYNEQFF.

This clonotype was seen many times. The chain employs TRBV27 and TRBJ1-5; no firm D call. CDR3 length equals 13 residues. V was shortened by 2 bases and J by 5 bases, with 7 bases between the two germline ends. CDR1 and CDR2 from the germline V gene are MNHEY and SMNVEV (reference sequence). The CDR3 loop is CASSLGSHQPQHF. CDR3 in DNA: TGTGCCAGCAGTTTAGGGTCGCATCAGCCCCAGCATTTT.

This clonotype appeared many times. This sequence joins TRBV10-2 and TRBJ2-1; 11 bases fit TRBD2. CDR3 length: 14 amino acids. V lost 7 bases to trimming and J lost 3 bases; unmatched junction nucleotides: 2. Germline values: CDR1 WSHSY, CDR2 SAAADI. The CDR3 DNA reads as TGCGCCAGCAAGCTAGCGGGAGGCTACAATGAGCAGTTCTTC. Its protein is CASKLAGGYNEQFF.

This clonotype has just a few counts. Here the CDR3 DNA reads TGTGCCAGCAGCAGGGGACTACCGACGCAGTTCTTC. The encoded protein is CASSRGLPTQFF. V gene TRBV3-1 combines with J gene TRBJ2-1, with 7 positions matching TRBD2. V trimming: 5 bases; J trimming: 12 bases; junction bases outside the gene matches: 7. The CDR3 is 12 residues long. The V gene's germline CDR1 is LGHDT and CDR2 YNNKEL (reference sequence).

This clonotype was counted ten times or more. The V and J genes are TRBV3-1 and TRBJ2-2; no reliable D call. This CDR3 has 13 residues. V shed 2 bases and J shed 12 bases, with 13 bases lying between them. Germline values: CDR1 LGHDT, CDR2 YNNKEL (reference sequence). The CDR3 loop reads CASSQSPPRQLFF. The CDR3, as DNA: TGTGCCAGCAGCCAATCCCCTCCCCGACAGCTGTTTTTT.

This clonotype has a count of ten or more. The chain combines TRBV29-1 with TRBJ2-5, with TRBD1 matching over 7 bases. The CDR3 spans 14 residues. Germline-derived CDR1 and CDR2 are SQVTM and ANQGSEA. V shed 4 bases and J 1 base; nucleotides not matched to a gene: 6. The CDR3 spells CSVAGTAFQETQYF. CDR3 DNA: TGCAGCGTTGCAGGGACAGCATTCCAAGAGACCCAGTACTTC.

The chain has TRBV4-3 and TRBJ2-2; possibly TRBD1 for D (5 bases). The germline CDR1 and CDR2 sequences are LGHNA and YSLEER. The CDR3 runs 15 residues. V was pared by 0 bases and J by 3 bases, with 8 bases between. This CDR3 reads CASSQERQYTGELFF. The CDR3 region has the DNA TGCGCCAGCAGCCAAGAACGACAGTACACCGGGGAGCTGTTTTTT.

The sample holds one count of this clonotype. The chain is built from TRBV9 and TRBJ2-5; 8 nucleotides align to TRBD2. Germline V gene lookup returns CDR1 SGDLS and CDR2 YYNGEE. The CDR3 loop spans 14 amino acids. V lost 3 bases, J lost 5 bases, and 6 bases stayed unmatched. Here the CDR3 DNA reads TGTGCCAGCAGCGCAGAAGCGGGAGATGAGACCCAGTACTTC. Translated, it gives CASSAEAGDETQYF.